Listed here are 8 T cell receptor beta chains from one sample, sequenced in a study of T cells in Graves' hyperthyroidism and ophthalmopathy. Amplified TCR beta CDR3 regions derived from RNA transcripts. The study used the HTBI primer set for a first-round RT-PCR of the TCR CDR3. TCRdb ran MiXCR on the multiplex PCR reads and lists one entry per CDR3 protein. The sample lists approximately 640,000 distinct CDR3 sequences; 16% were seen once. The sequenced material came from blood. All receptors derive from a woman aged 25 to 39 with Graves' hyperthyroidism.

This clonotype was seen many times. The chain employs TRBV28 and TRBJ1-5; D is undetermined. The CDR3 is made up of 12 amino acids. Trimming removed 3 bases at V and 10 bases at J, with 10 bases between. The germline V gene has CDR1 MDHEN and CDR2 SYDVKM. In DNA, the CDR3 is TGTGCCAGCAGTTTTTTAGGATCCCCCCAGCATTTT. It specifies CASSFLGSPQHF. Supplemented by reference TRBV28 and TRBJ1-5, the full variable domain reads DVKVTQSSRYLVKRTGEKVFLECVQDMDHENMFWYRQDPGLGLRLIYFSYDVKMKEKGDIPEGYSVSREKKERFSLILESASTNQTSMYLCASSFLGSPQHFGDGTRLSIL.

This clonotype was observed many times. The chain uses TRBV2 and TRBJ1-5; D might be TRBD1 (5 bases). Trimming stripped 4 bases from V and 5 bases from J, with 15 bases between. CDR3 length: 15 residues. The germline CDR1 and CDR2 sequences are SNHLY and FYNNEI. CDR3 nucleotide sequence: TGTGCCAGCAGTGTCGAGGCAGGGCCGTATCAGCCCCAGCATTTT. As protein: CASSVEAGPYQPQHF. Based on the CDR3 plus reference TRBV2 and TRBJ1-5, the full variable domain is EPEVTQTPSHQVTQMGQEVILRCVPISNHLYFYWYRQILGQKVEFLVSFYNNEISEKSEIFDDQFSVERPDGSNFTLKIRSTKLEDSAMYFCASSVEAGPYQPQHFGDGTRLSIL.

This clonotype has a count of ten or more. The chain employs TRBV7-3 and TRBJ2-5, with unresolved D. CDR3 length: 13 residues. V lost 1 base and J lost 2, with 5 bases in between. CDR1 SGHTA and CDR2 FQGTGA come from the germline V gene. The CDR3, as DNA: TGTGCCAGCAGCTTAATGGCTCAAGAGACCCAGTACTTC. This encodes CASSLMAQETQYF.

The rearrangement joins TRBV28 to TRBJ2-7; tentatively, D is TRBD1 or TRBD2 (5 bases each). The CDR3 has 14 residues. V gave up 3 bases and J gave up 2 bases, with 11 bases separating them. The germline gives CDR1 MDHEN, CDR2 SYDVKM. The CDR3 DNA is TGTGCCAGCAGTTTGAGAGGGGACCCCTACGAGCAGTACTTC. Amino acid sequence: CASSLRGDPYEQYF.

This clonotype was counted between two and nine times. The V call is TRBV4-1, the J call TRBJ2-3; tentatively, D is TRBD1 or TRBD2 (6 bases each). CDR1 is MGHRA, CDR2 YSYEKL, per germline. The CDR3 covers 14 residues. Trimming removed 0 bases from V and 10 bases from J, with 14 bases in between. The CDR3 sequence is CASSQEGGTGAQYF. CDR3 DNA: TGCGCCAGCAGCCAAGAAGGGGGAACGGGAGCGCAGTATTTT.

On this clonotype: The conserved phenylalanine or tryptophan normally closing the CDR3 is absent here, so this likely arose from a read error. The CDR3 DNA follows: TGTGCCAGCTCACCACCGGGAGGGGGCAATCAGCCCCAGCATCTT. Translated, it gives CASSPPGGGNQPQHL. This chain joins TRBV18 and TRBJ1-5; a possible D gene is TRBD1 (5 bases). This CDR3 region has 15 residues. The germline gives CDR1 KGHSH, CDR2 LQKENI. V was clipped by 0 bases and J by 2 bases, with 8 bases between them.

This clonotype showed up many times. The rearrangement links TRBV20-1 to TRBJ2-1; perhaps TRBD1 as D (6 bases). This CDR3 has 14 residues. Germline V gene data show CDR1 as DFQATT and CDR2 as SNEGSKA (reference sequence). V lost 6 bases, J lost 0 bases, and 12 bases lay in between. The CDR3: CSAVDRISYNEQFF. CDR3 nucleotides: TGCAGTGCGGTAGACAGGATCTCCTACAATGAGCAGTTCTTC.

This clonotype was counted many times. V is TRBV20-1 and J is TRBJ2-5; D remains unclear. The CDR3 is 10 amino acids. Germline CDR1 DFQATT, CDR2 SNEGSKA (reference sequence). V lost 4 bases, J lost 4 bases, and 4 bases lay in between. CDR3 in amino acids: CSATRETQYF. The CDR3 coding sequence is TGCAGTGCTACCAGAGAGACCCAGTACTTC.